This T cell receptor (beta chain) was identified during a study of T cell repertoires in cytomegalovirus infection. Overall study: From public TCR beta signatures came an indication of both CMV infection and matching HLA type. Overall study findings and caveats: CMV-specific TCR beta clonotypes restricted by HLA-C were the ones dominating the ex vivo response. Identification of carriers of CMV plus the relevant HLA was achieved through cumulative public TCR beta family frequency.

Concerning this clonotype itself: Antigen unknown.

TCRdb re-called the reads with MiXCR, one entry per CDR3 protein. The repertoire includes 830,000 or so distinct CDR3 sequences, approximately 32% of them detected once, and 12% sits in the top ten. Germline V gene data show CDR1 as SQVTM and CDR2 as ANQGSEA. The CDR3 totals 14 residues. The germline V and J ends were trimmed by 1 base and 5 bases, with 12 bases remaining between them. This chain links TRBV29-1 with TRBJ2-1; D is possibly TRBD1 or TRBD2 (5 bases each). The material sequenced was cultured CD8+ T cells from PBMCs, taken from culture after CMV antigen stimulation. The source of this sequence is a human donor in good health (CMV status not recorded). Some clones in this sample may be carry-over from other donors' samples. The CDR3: CSVEGLVGDNEQFF. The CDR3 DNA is TGCAGCGTTGAAGGGCTAGTGGGGGACAATGAGCAGTTCTTC.